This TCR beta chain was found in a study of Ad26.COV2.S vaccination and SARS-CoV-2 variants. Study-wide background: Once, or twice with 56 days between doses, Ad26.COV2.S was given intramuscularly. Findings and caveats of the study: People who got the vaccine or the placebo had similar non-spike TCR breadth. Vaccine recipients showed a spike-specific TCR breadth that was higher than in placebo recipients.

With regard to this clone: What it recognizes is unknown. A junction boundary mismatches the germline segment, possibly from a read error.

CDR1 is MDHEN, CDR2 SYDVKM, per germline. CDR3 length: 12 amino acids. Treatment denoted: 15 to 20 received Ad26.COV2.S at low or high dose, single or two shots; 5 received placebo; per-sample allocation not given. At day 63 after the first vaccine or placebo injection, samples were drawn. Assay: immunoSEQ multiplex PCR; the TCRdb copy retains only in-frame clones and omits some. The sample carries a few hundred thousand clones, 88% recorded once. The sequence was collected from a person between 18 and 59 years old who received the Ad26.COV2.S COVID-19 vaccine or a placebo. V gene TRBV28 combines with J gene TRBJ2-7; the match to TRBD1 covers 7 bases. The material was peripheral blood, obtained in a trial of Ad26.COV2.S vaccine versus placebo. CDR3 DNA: TGTGCCAGCAGCCAAAACCGGGACAGTGTGGACTTC. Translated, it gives CASSQNRDSVDF. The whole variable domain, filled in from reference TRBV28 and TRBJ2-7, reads DVKVTQSSRYLVKRTGEKVFLECVQDMDHENMFWYRQDPGLGLRLIYFSYDVKMKEKGDIPEGYSVSREKKERFSLILESASTNQTSMYLCASSQNRDSVDFGPGTRLTVT.